This is a list of T cell receptor beta chains from one sample in a study of cytomegalovirus exposure and HLA in healthy donors. Clones were sequenced by immunoSEQ multiplex PCR, and TCRdb holds only the in-frame ones, with some missing. The table has 150,000 to 200,000 clones, just under 80% seen once. The specimen was PBMCs. The receptor source for this set is a woman aged 45-65 years in good health and CMV-seropositive. The CDR3 runs from the conserved cysteine through the conserved F or W. The D gene is left open where the match is weak. Clone sizes are given selectively: once, few, many, or a class where the clone is expanded.

cdr3_nt cdr3_aa j_call d_call v_call clone_size
TGTGCCAGCAGTCCTCCGGGACAGGCCTTCAAAAAGTTCTTC CASSPPGQAFKKFF TRBJ2-1 TRBD1 TRBV6-1 NA
TGTGCCAGCAGTTCCCTACGGACACTGATTACCGGGGAGCTGTTTTTT CASSSLRTLITGELFF TRBJ2-2 NA TRBV6-5 NA
TGTGCCAGCAGCAAAGCGGGGCAGGGGTATAGCAATCAGCCCCAGCATTTT CASSKAGQGYSNQPQHF TRBJ1-5 NA TRBV21-1 few
TGTGCCAGCAGTCCGCCCGGTTGGTCCTACAATGAGCAGTTCTTC CASSPPGWSYNEQFF TRBJ2-1 NA TRBV27 NA
TGTGCCAGCAGCTACGCAACAGGGGGAAGTGGGGCCAACGTCCTGACTTTC CASSYATGGSGANVLTF TRBJ2-6 TRBD1 TRBV7-6 NA
TGTGCCAGTAGTTTCCTTGGGGCTGGCTACACCTTC CASSFLGAGYTF TRBJ1-2 NA TRBV19 NA
TGCAGCGCCGACAGGGGATACACCGGGGAGCTGTTTTTT CSADRGYTGELFF TRBJ2-2 TRBD1 TRBV29-1 NA
TGTGCCAGCAGTCCCGACAGGGCGAGTGGCTACACCTTC CASSPDRASGYTF TRBJ1-2 TRBD1 TRBV27 NA
TGTGCCAGCAGCCCTGGTCGACAGGGGAGGGCCTACGAGCAGTACTTC CASSPGRQGRAYEQYF TRBJ2-7 NA TRBV21-1 NA
TGTGCCAGCGACAGGGCGGGCACAGATACGCAGTATTTT CASDRAGTDTQYF TRBJ2-3 TRBD1 TRBV7-9 once
TGTGCCAGCAGCACTGGGCCAGGGGGCGATTATGGCTACACCTTC CASSTGPGGDYGYTF TRBJ1-2 TRBD1 TRBV7-6 once
TGCAGCGTTGAAGCGGCAGGGGGCCCCTACGAGCAGTACTTC CSVEAAGGPYEQYF TRBJ2-7 TRBD1 TRBV29-1 few
TGTGCCAGCAGTTTCAGGAATCAGCCCCAGCATTTT CASSFRNQPQHF TRBJ1-5 NA TRBV27 NA
TGCGCCAGCAGCCCGACGACAGGGGGTCCCTACGAGCAGTACTTC CASSPTTGGPYEQYF TRBJ2-7 TRBD1 TRBV4-1 NA
TGTGCCTGTGATGGGACAGGGAGGACTGAAGCTTTCTTT CACDGTGRTEAFF TRBJ1-1 TRBD1 TRBV30 NA
TGTGCCAGCAGCGAAGGACATTCGAACACCGGGGAGCTGTTTTTT CASSEGHSNTGELFF TRBJ2-2 NA TRBV11-3 NA
TGTGCCAGTACCCCAACCGCGAGGAGCTCCTACAATGAGCAGTTCTTC CASTPTARSSYNEQFF TRBJ2-1 NA TRBV19 NA
TGTGCCAGTAGTATAGATCCCCCAGGGACAGGGATTTTGAGGCAGCCCCAGCATTTT CASSIDPPGTGILRQPQHF TRBJ1-5 TRBD1 TRBV19 NA
TGTGCCAGCAGTTACGAGGGACAGGGGGCCTATGGCTACACCTTC CASSYEGQGAYGYTF TRBJ1-2 TRBD1 TRBV6-6 few
TGTGCCAGCAGCGGTGGAGAGGCCCAGTGGAATCAGCCCCAGCATTTT CASSGGEAQWNQPQHF TRBJ1-5 NA TRBV7-8 NA
TGCGCCAGCAGCCCCCAGGGAAGCGGGTCGTCTGGCTACACCTTC CASSPQGSGSSGYTF TRBJ1-2 NA TRBV4-1 NA
TGTGCCAGCAGCTTAGTTCAGGGGGGCACTGAAGCTTTCTTT CASSLVQGGTEAFF TRBJ1-1 TRBD1 TRBV7-9 few
TGTGCCAGTAGTAATTCAGGGATGAGTCAGCCCCAGCATTTT CASSNSGMSQPQHF TRBJ1-5 NA TRBV19 NA
TGTGCCAGCAGTTATACAGGACAGGTGGGGCGGGATACGAGGTTCTTC CASSYTGQVGRDTRFF TRBJ2-1 NA TRBV6-5 NA
TGTGCCAGCTCACCGAGCCCCCCGAACACTGAAGCTTTCTTT CASSPSPPNTEAFF TRBJ1-1 NA TRBV18 NA
TGTGCCAGCAGCTTGAACAGGGACTACGAGCAGTACTTC CASSLNRDYEQYF TRBJ2-7 NA TRBV7-2 NA
TGTGCCAGTAGTATCGGACAGCCCTATGGCTACACCTTC CASSIGQPYGYTF TRBJ1-2 NA TRBV19 NA
TGTGCCAGCAGCTTAAGAGGCCGCCCGGGAGGTACTGAAGCTTTCTTT CASSLRGRPGGTEAFF TRBJ1-1 NA TRBV7-3 NA